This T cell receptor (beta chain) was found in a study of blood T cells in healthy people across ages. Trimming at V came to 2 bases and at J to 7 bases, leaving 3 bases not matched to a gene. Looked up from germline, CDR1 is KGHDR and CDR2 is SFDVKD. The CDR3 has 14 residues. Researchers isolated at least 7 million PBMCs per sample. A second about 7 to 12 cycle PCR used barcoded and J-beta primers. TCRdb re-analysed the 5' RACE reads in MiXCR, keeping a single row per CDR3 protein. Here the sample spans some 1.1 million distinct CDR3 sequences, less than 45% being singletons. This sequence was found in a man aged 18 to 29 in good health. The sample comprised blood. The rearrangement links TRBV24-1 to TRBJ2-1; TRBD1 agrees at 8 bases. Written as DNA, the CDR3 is TGTGCCACCAGTGATTCCTACAGGGGGAATGAGCAGTTCTTC. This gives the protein CATSDSYRGNEQFF.